This T cell receptor (beta chain) emerged from a study of T cells in Graves' hyperthyroidism and ophthalmopathy. Study results and limitations: Most thyroid-expanded clonotypes above 0.001 were also found in blood.

Note on this clonotype: The antigen remains unidentified.

V gave up 7 bases and J gave up 0 bases, with 13 bases separating them. Germline lookup yields CDR1 SGHVS and CDR2 FQNEAQ. This CDR3 is 15 amino acids long. TCR beta CDR3 sequences were amplified from RNA transcripts. First-round RT-PCR of the TCR CDR3 relied on the HTBI primer set. TCRdb independently ran MiXCR on the multiplex PCR reads; one entry per CDR3 protein. The sample shows some 420,000 distinct CDR3 sequences, around 13% of them seen only once. Newly diagnosed patients aged 18 to 65 had hyperthyroidism of under 2 months' duration. Diagnosing involved the use of clinical symptoms, serum thyroxine and TRAb, thyroid ultrasound and orbital computed tomography. An approximately 9.4 ml volume of fresh peripheral blood provided the PBMCs.

This chain links TRBV7-8 with TRBJ1-5; D not certain. Material: blood. The receptor's source is a woman younger than 35 with Graves' hyperthyroidism. CDR3 nucleotide sequence: TGTGCCAGCAAAGACTGGCTTTATAGCAATCAGCCCCAGCATTTT. This encodes CASKDWLYSNQPQHF.